These T cell receptor beta chains were read from a single sample in a study of T cells in Graves' hyperthyroidism and ophthalmopathy. TCRdb used MiXCR to reprocess the multiplex PCR reads, holding one entry per CDR3 protein. This sample carries fewer than 450,000 distinct CDR3 sequences, 12% to 15% of them seen once, and the ten largest clones take approximately 19%. Sequenced sample: blood. The source of these receptors is a woman aged 60-75 years with Graves' ophthalmopathy. Both conserved end residues are part of each CDR3. D genes are given only for firm matches. The size of a clone is reported for some rows only, either as once, few or many, or as a class for expanded clones.

>-|-|TRBV9|TRBJ1-4
TGTGCCAGCAGCGTAGGGCTCACCTCAACTAATGAAAAACTGTTTTTT
CASSVGLTSTNEKLFF
>TRBD2|few|TRBV12-3/TRBV12-4|TRBJ2-7
TGTGCCAGCAGTTTCAGTAGCGGGAGACTCTACGAGCAGTACTTC
CASSFSSGRLYEQYF
>-|-|TRBV7-9|TRBJ1-2
TGTGCCAGCAGCTTTGGAAGACTGGGAGAGGGTTATGGCTACACCTTC
CASSFGRLGEGYGYTF
>TRBD1|-|TRBV5-1|TRBJ2-7
TGCGCCAGCAGCTACGGCGACAGGGGGATTTCCTACGAGCAGTACTTC
CASSYGDRGISYEQYF
>TRBD2|many|TRBV28|TRBJ2-1
TGTGCCAGCAGTCCACTAGCGGGAGCCAGCTCCTACAATGAGCAGTTCTTC
CASSPLAGASSYNEQFF
>-|many|TRBV12-3/TRBV12-4|TRBJ2-5
TGTGCCAGCAGTTTAGCGCGCCGACTTATTACCCAAGAGACCCAGTACTTC
CASSLARRLITQETQYF
>-|many|TRBV5-1|TRBJ2-5
TGCGCCAGCAGCTTGGAACGGAGCCAAGAGACCCAGTACTTC
CASSLERSQETQYF
>-|many|TRBV7-2|TRBJ2-5
TGTGCCAGCAGCTTAGGGGAAGCAGGCCAGGAGACCCAGTACTTC
CASSLGEAGQETQYF
>TRBD1|many|TRBV6-1|TRBJ2-4
TGTGCCAGCAGTGCGGCTTCGGGACAGGGAGAGTACTTC
CASSAASGQGEYF
>TRBD2|many|TRBV29-1|TRBJ2-7
TGCAGCGTTGGGACTAGCGCCTCCTACGAGCAGTACTTC
CSVGTSASYEQYF
>-|few|TRBV27|TRBJ2-2
TGTGCCAGCACCCCGAGGTGGGGAACCGGGGAGCTGTTTTTT
CASTPRWGTGELFF